This T cell receptor beta chain came from a study of blood T cells in healthy people across ages. It was with a sample-barcoded 5' primer and a J-beta primer mix that a second PCR of about 6 to 12 cycles was run. Each CDR3 protein gets one entry after TCRdb re-called the 5' RACE reads with MiXCR. In the table there are 700,000 to 1,000,000 distinct CDR3 sequences, 40% to 50% of which are singletons. This clonotype has more than one count but fewer than ten. Its antigen is not known. In each sample, at least 7 million PBMCs were isolated. Total RNA extraction produced at least 6 micrograms (per sample) for the study. Overall study results and limits: With age, beta diversity per million T cells declined roughly linearly, significantly by 40 to 50.

The clonotype was recovered from a man aged 55 to 69 in good health. What was sequenced was blood.

For the CDR3, the DNA is TGCAGTGCTAGAAATACGCAGTATTTT. Translating gives CSARNTQYF. V is TRBV20-1 and J is TRBJ2-3; D unclear. This CDR3 spans 9 amino acids. Per the germline V gene, CDR1 is DFQATT and CDR2 is SNEGSKA (reference sequence). V dropped 2 bases and J dropped 7 bases, with 1 base sitting between them.